The rows below give T cell receptor beta chains drawn from one sample of a study of Ad26.COV2.S vaccination and SARS-CoV-2 variants. Produced via immunoSEQ multiplex PCR; TCRdb's table is partial and in-frame only. Among a few hundred thousand clones listed, 90% were seen once. Source: peripheral blood, taken in a trial of Ad26.COV2.S vaccine versus placebo. These TCRs come from a person between 18 and 60 years old who received the Ad26.COV2.S COVID-19 vaccine or a placebo. Both conserved end residues are part of each CDR3. Fields, in order: V gene, D gene, clone size, J gene, CDR3 protein, CDR3 DNA. The D gene is left open where the match is weak. Only some rows state a clone size, as once, few, many or a class for expanded clones.

V: TRBV11-2
D: NA
size: NA
J: TRBJ1-1
CDR3: CASSHRGNTEAFF
DNA: TGTGCCAGCAGCCACCGGGGGAACACTGAAGCTTTCTTT

V: TRBV7-9
D: NA
size: NA
J: TRBJ1-6
CDR3: CASSFFGGTDSPLHF
DNA: TGTGCCAGCAGCTTCTTTGGGGGTACTGATTCACCCCTCCACTTT

V: TRBV28
D: NA
size: once
J: TRBJ2-1
CDR3: CASSPPHLSEQFF
DNA: TGTGCCAGCAGTCCCCCCCACTTGAGTGAGCAGTTCTTC

V: TRBV28
D: TRBD1
size: once
J: TRBJ2-7
CDR3: CASSVRQGSYEQYF
DNA: TGTGCCAGCAGCGTACGACAGGGGTCCTACGAGCAGTACTTC

V: TRBV4-2
D: NA
size: NA
J: TRBJ2-2
CDR3: CASSQGTPANTGELFF
DNA: TGTGCCAGCAGCCAAGGGACCCCCGCGAACACCGGGGAGCTGTTTTTT

V: TRBV11-3
D: NA
size: NA
J: TRBJ2-1
CDR3: CASSPGEDEQFF
DNA: TGTGCCAGCAGCCCGGGGGAGGATGAGCAGTTCTTC

V: TRBV15
D: NA
size: NA
J: TRBJ2-7
CDR3: CATSRDRAGWDEQYF
DNA: TGTGCCACCAGCAGAGATAGGGCGGGTTGGGACGAGCAGTACTTC

V: TRBV5-4
D: NA
size: NA
J: TRBJ2-7
CDR3: CASSLDRIYEQYF
DNA: TGTGCCAGCAGCTTGGACCGAATTTACGAGCAGTACTTC

V: TRBV11-2
D: NA
size: NA
J: TRBJ1-4
CDR3: CASSPRQRFNEKLFF
DNA: TGTGCCAGCAGCCCCCGACAGCGCTTTAATGAAAAACTGTTTTTT

V: TRBV10-3
D: NA
size: NA
J: TRBJ2-1
CDR3: CAISQGDEQFF
DNA: TGTGCCATCAGTCAGGGAGACGAGCAGTTCTTC

V: TRBV12-3/TRBV12-4
D: NA
size: few
J: TRBJ2-7
CDR3: CASSLGRYEQYF
DNA: TGTGCCAGCAGCCTGGGCCGTTACGAGCAGTACTTC